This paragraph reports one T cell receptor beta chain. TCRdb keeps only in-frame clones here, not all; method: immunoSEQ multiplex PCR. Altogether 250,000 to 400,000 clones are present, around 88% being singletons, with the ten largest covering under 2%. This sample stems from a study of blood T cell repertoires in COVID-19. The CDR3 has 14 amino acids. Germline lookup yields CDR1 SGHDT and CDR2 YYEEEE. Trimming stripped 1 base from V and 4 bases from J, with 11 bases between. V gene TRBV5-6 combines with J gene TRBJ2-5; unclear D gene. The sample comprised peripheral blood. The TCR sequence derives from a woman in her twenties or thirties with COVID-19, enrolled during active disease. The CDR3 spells CASSLRASGETQYF. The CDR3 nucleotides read TGTGCCAGCAGCTTGAGAGCGTCGGGAGAGACCCAGTACTTC.